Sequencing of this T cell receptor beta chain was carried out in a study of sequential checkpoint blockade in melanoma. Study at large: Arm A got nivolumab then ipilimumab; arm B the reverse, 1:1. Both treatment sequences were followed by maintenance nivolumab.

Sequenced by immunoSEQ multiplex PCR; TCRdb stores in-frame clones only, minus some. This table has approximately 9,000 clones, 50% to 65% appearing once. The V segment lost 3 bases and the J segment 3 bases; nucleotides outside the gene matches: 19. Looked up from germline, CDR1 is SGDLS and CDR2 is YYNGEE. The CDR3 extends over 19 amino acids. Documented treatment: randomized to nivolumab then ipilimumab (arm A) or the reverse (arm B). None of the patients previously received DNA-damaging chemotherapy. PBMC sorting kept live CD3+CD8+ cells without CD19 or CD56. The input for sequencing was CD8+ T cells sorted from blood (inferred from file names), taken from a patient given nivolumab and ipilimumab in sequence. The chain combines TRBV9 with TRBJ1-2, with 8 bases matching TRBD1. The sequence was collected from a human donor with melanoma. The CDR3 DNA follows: TGTGCCAGCAGCGATAACTTCGATCGGACAGGGTCTTTCTACTATGGCTACACCTTC. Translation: CASSDNFDRTGSFYYGYTF. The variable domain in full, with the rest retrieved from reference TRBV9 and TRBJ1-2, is DSGVTQTPKHLITATGQRVTLRCSPRSGDLSVYWYQQSLDQGLQFLIQYYNGEERAKGNILERFSAQQFPDLHSELNLSSLELGDSALYFCASSDNFDRTGSFYYGYTFGSGTRLTVV.